The entry that follows covers one T cell receptor (beta chain) sequence. The antigen is undetermined. This sample is part of a study of OX40 agonist ivuxolimab in advanced cancers. Study overall: Ivuxolimab, an agonist antibody against OX40 (CD134), was given to patients.

Study observations and caveats: In general, CD8+ T cells held more expanded clones than CD4+ did, on average.

This table comes from immunoSEQ multiplex PCR, and its TCRdb copy is limited to in-frame clones, with some not included. The sample carries under 20,000 clones, more than 80% recorded once. Germline V gene data show CDR1 as SGHVS and CDR2 as FNYEAQ. The V gene lost 10 bases and the J gene lost 2 bases, with 16 bases spanning the gap. CDR3 length: 14 amino acids. V and J are TRBV7-6 and TRBJ2-3; TRBD1 might be the D (5 bases). The TCR was taken from an adult with an advanced solid tumor such as melanoma, head and neck, liver or kidney cancer. The sequences come from CD4+ or CD8+ T cells sorted from blood, collected in a trial of the OX40 agonist ivuxolimab. CDR3 amino acids: CAIGGARPTDTQYF. The CDR3 DNA reads as TGTGCCATAGGTGGGGCTAGACCCACAGATACGCAGTATTTT.